Below, 10 T cell receptor beta chains from the same sample are listed, as sequenced in a study of graft-versus-host responses after intestinal transplantation. No antigen has been assigned to these receptors. The assay was immunoSEQ multiplex PCR, and TCRdb's table has in-frame clones only and misses some. In the table there are about 100,000 clones, roughly 87% of which are singletons. Sequenced here: unstimulated CD4+ T cells sorted from spleen or lymph node cells, sampled before transplant. These receptors all come from a human donor who was the organ donor for an intestinal transplant.

This clone was detected only once. The chain joins TRBV28 to TRBJ1-2; no definite D call. The V end lost 5 bases, the J end lost 8 bases, and 12 bases lay between the germline ends. The CDR3 runs 12 residues. From germline, CDR1 is MDHEN and CDR2 SYDVKM. The CDR3 nucleotides read TGTGCCAGCAGTCTTACGAGGCGGGGCTACACCTTC. It encodes CASSLTRRGYTF.

J is TRBJ2-5 and V is TRBV30, with 15 positions matching TRBD2. The CDR3 runs to 18 residues. Germline V CDR1 and CDR2: GTSNPN, SVGIG (reference sequence). Unmatched junction bases numbered 8, after V lost 1 base and J lost 2 bases. CDR3 in amino acids: CAWSAGTSGGSIQETQYF. The CDR3 region has the DNA TGTGCCTGGAGTGCAGGGACTAGCGGGGGGTCCATTCAAGAGACCCAGTACTTC.

The chain carries TRBV29-1 and TRBJ2-5, with 7 bases aligning to TRBD1. Trimming took 4 bases from V and 4 from J; bases not matched to a gene: 9. Germline CDR1 is SQVTM and CDR2 is ANQGSEA. The length of the CDR3 is 14 residues. The CDR3 protein is CSVGGDRASETQYF. CDR3 DNA sequence: TGCAGCGTTGGGGGAGACAGGGCGTCAGAGACCCAGTACTTC.

The chain combines TRBV27 with TRBJ2-7, with 9 bases identical to TRBD1. CDR1 and CDR2 from the germline V gene are MNHEY and SMNVEV (reference sequence). The ends lost 1 base at V and 5 bases at J; junction bases unmatched: 9. The CDR3 sequence is 16 residues long. In DNA, the CDR3 is TGTGCCAGCAGTTTATTGGGGGACAGGGCTTTTAACGAGCAGTACTTC. It encodes CASSLLGDRAFNEQYF.

The chain combines TRBV11-2 with TRBJ2-4; D assignment may be TRBD1 or TRBD2 (5 bases each). The CDR3 consists of 14 residues. V was pared by 0 bases and J by 7 bases, with 10 bases between. Germline V CDR1 and CDR2: SGHAT, FQNNGV. CDR3 coding DNA: TGTGCCAGCAGCTTAGAGAGGGGAAGGAACATTCAGTACTTC. Translated: CASSLERGRNIQYF.

V usage is TRBV6-1 and J usage is TRBJ2-1; 8 nucleotides line up with TRBD2. The J segment lost 7 bases and the V segment lost 11 bases, leaving 13 bases of the junction unmatched. This CDR3 has 14 amino acids. Germline V CDR1 and CDR2: MNHNS, SASEGT. The CDR3 DNA sequence: TGTGCCGGGAGAAAAGCGGGGGTTTGGAATGAGCAGTTCTTC. Translated: CAGRKAGVWNEQFF.

This rearrangement joins TRBV28 to TRBJ2-3; D unclear. This CDR3 spans 14 amino acids. CDR1 is MDHEN, CDR2 SYDVKM, per germline. V was trimmed by 7 bases and J by 3 bases, leaving 14 bases between them. CDR3 protein: CASKGRARTDTQYF. CDR3 DNA sequence: TGTGCCAGCAAAGGAAGGGCGCGGACAGATACGCAGTATTTT.

As DNA, the CDR3 is TGTGCCAGCAGTTTTAACACAGATACGCAGTATTTT. As protein: CASSFNTDTQYF. The rearrangement joins TRBV28 to TRBJ2-3; D is undetermined. The V and J ends lost 3 bases and 2 bases respectively, with 3 bases between them. The CDR3 is 12 residues long. Germline assignment: CDR1 MDHEN and CDR2 SYDVKM.

The J gene is TRBJ2-7, the V gene TRBV7-3; 10 bases line up with TRBD1. Germline V lookup: CDR1 SGHTA, CDR2 FQGTGA. The CDR3 totals 15 residues. The V and J ends lost 4 bases and 3 bases, in that order; junction bases with no gene match: 6. This chain's CDR3 is CASSSRQGALYEQYF. The CDR3 nucleotides read TGTGCCAGCAGCTCGCGACAGGGGGCCCTCTACGAGCAGTACTTC.

The chain combines TRBV11-1 with TRBJ2-1; D may correspond to TRBD1 or TRBD2 (5 bases each). From germline, CDR1 is SGHAT and CDR2 FQDESV (reference sequence). V was clipped by 0 bases and J by 5 bases, with 14 bases between them. CDR3 length equals 16 residues. Written as DNA, the CDR3 is TGTGCCAGCAGCTTAGCGCGAACTAGGGGAGACAATGAGCAGTTCTTC. Translated, it gives CASSLARTRGDNEQFF.